Detailed here is one TCR beta chain. Some clones are missing from TCRdb's copy, which holds only in-frame ones; the method was immunoSEQ multiplex PCR. The table lists 150,000 to 200,000 clones, 65% to 90% of them singletons. The entry originates in a study of blood T cell repertoires in COVID-19. Study context: PBMCs, B-cell-depleted T cells, or T cells provided the cDNA or gDNA that made up the material.

The study recruited people aged 18 to 89 years across approximately 25 US areas. Participants had their cohort set by participant-reported clinical history. Among Cohort 3 donors, those recovered had two negative PCRs, clearance, or symptom resolution. Trimming stripped 6 bases from V and 5 bases from J, with 13 bases between. Germline loops: CDR1 LGHDT, CDR2 YNNKEL (reference sequence). This CDR3 region has 13 residues. Sequencing was carried out using PBMCs or T cells enriched from blood (not recorded which). This TCR came from a man in his fifties or sixties who had recovered from COVID-19. The chain combines TRBV3-1 (or the pseudogene TRBV3-2) with TRBJ1-1, with a possible D match to TRBD1 (6 bases). Here the CDR3 DNA reads TGTGCCAGCAGGCAGGGGTGGGAGACTGAAGCTTTCTTT. Translation: CASRQGWETEAFF.